The 26 T cell receptor beta chains below were found in one sample sequenced in a study of shared clonotypes between healthy human individuals. Produced via immunoSEQ multiplex PCR; TCRdb's table is partial and in-frame only. The data contain more than 500,000 clones, 95% to 96% of them singletons. What was sequenced was naive CD4+ T cells sorted from blood. Subset defined: CD45RA+ positively selected. The source of these receptors is a woman under 40 in good health.

The chain has TRBV2 and TRBJ2-7, with a tentative D call TRBD1 (5 bases). CDR1 and CDR2 (germline): SNHLY, FYNNEI. This CDR3 is 16 amino acids long. Trimming left V 4 bases short and J 4 bases short, with 20 bases between. The CDR3 reads CASSASRGISGYEQYF. CDR3 sequence (DNA): TGTGCCAGCAGTGCCTCAAGGGGAATATCAGGATACGAGCAGTACTTC.

The chain links TRBV18 to TRBJ2-7, with D possibly TRBD2 on 6 matching bases. The CDR3 totals 17 residues. Germline values: CDR1 KGHSH, CDR2 LQKENI. The V end was cut by 2 bases, the J end by 4 bases, with 21 bases between. The CDR3 loop is CASSPGVSVAGLYEQYF. CDR3 nucleotides: TGTGCCAGCTCACCAGGGGTCTCGGTGGCGGGACTTTACGAGCAGTACTTC. Combining the CDR3 with reference TRBV18 and TRBJ2-7 gives the whole variable domain NAGVMQNPRHLVRRRGQEARLRCSPMKGHSHVYWYRQLPEEGLKFMVYLQKENIIDESGMPKERFSAEFPKEGPSILRIQQVVRGDSAAYFCASSPGVSVAGLYEQYFGPGTRLTVT.

The chain links TRBV7-9 to TRBJ1-2; TRBD1 matches 8 bases. CDR1 is SEHNR and CDR2 is FQNEAQ in the germline V gene (reference sequence). The CDR3 length is 15 residues. Unmatched junction bases numbered 7, after V lost 7 bases and J lost 0 bases. Written as DNA, the CDR3 is TGTGCCAGCACCCCGGACAGGGAAACTAACTATGGCTACACCTTC. It yields the protein CASTPDRETNYGYTF.

This clone came up once. V is TRBV11-2 and J is TRBJ2-1; either TRBD1 or TRBD2 may supply D (6 bases each). Germline CDR1 is SGHAT and CDR2 is FQNNGV. The V gene lost 4 bases and the J gene lost 1 base, with 17 bases spanning the gap. The CDR3 extends over 17 amino acids. CDR3 coding DNA: TGTGCCAGCAGCTCGACGAGGGGGGCGGTTTCCTACAATGAGCAGTTCTTC. It is translated as CASSSTRGAVSYNEQFF.

This rearrangement joins TRBV11-2 to TRBJ1-2, with D unclear. The V and J ends lost 5 bases and 2 bases respectively, with 9 bases between them. This CDR3 comprises 13 residues. Germline V gene lookup returns CDR1 SGHAT and CDR2 FQNNGV. CDR3 amino acids: CASSAGLNYGYTF. DNA of the CDR3: TGTGCCAGCAGCGCCGGGTTAAACTATGGCTACACCTTC.

The CDR3 loop reads CASSFGGTEKLFF. The CDR3 DNA sequence: TGTGCCAGCAGCTTTGGTGGGACTGAAAAACTGTTTTTT. The genes are TRBV7-9 and TRBJ1-4, with a tentative D call TRBD1 (5 bases). CDR3 size: 13 residues. CDR1 SEHNR and CDR2 FQNEAQ come from the germline V gene (reference sequence). V was trimmed by 3 bases and J by 7 bases, leaving 9 bases between them.

This clone was picked up one time. This CDR3 is also generated by other DNA sequences in the sample. This sequence joins TRBV5-1 and TRBJ1-2, with D possibly TRBD1 on 6 matching bases. This CDR3 has 15 residues. The germline gives CDR1 SGHRS, CDR2 YFSETQ. Trimming cost V 0 bases and J 4 bases, with 13 bases left between them. The CDR3 loop reads CASSLEGGRGYGYTF. The CDR3 DNA reads TGCGCCAGCAGCTTGGAGGGGGGACGTGGCTATGGCTACACCTTC.

CDR3 region: CASSLQGWGRGGYTF. The CDR3, as DNA: TGTGCCAGCAGCTTGCAGGGTTGGGGAAGGGGCGGCTACACCTTC. The chain links TRBV5-6 to TRBJ1-2; a possible D gene is TRBD1 (5 bases). CDR3 length: 15 amino acids. V lost 1 base, J lost 8 bases, and 18 bases lay in between. The germline V gene has CDR1 SGHDT and CDR2 YYEEEE.

The V gene is TRBV18, the J gene TRBJ2-3; perhaps TRBD2 as D (6 bases). This CDR3 comprises 18 residues. V dropped 4 bases and J dropped 1 base, with 21 bases sitting between them. Germline CDR1 is KGHSH and CDR2 is LQKENI. The DNA of the CDR3 is TGTGCCAGCTCACAGATGAATAGGGGTAGCGGTGGCACAGATACGCAGTATTTT. It codes for CASSQMNRGSGGTDTQYF.

CDR3 loop: CASSSGTGVVTGELFF. CDR3 coding DNA: TGCGCCAGCAGCTCCGGGACAGGGGTTGTCACCGGGGAGCTGTTTTTT. V is TRBV5-1 and J is TRBJ2-2; the match to TRBD1 covers 10 bases. CDR1 and CDR2 from the germline V gene are SGHRS and YFSETQ. The CDR3 consists of 16 residues. V gave up 3 bases and J gave up 4 bases; unmatched junction bases: 6.

V gene TRBV18 combines with J gene TRBJ2-1; 10 nucleotides align to TRBD2. There are 15 residues in the CDR3. Trimming took 5 bases from V and 8 from J; bases not matched to a gene: 9. CDR1 is KGHSH and CDR2 is LQKENI in the germline V gene. CDR3 sequence reads: CASSLRLAGEDEQFF. The CDR3 nucleotides read TGTGCCAGCTCATTAAGACTAGCGGGCGAGGATGAGCAGTTCTTC. The variable domain in full, with the rest retrieved from reference TRBV18 and TRBJ2-1, is NAGVMQNPRHLVRRRGQEARLRCSPMKGHSHVYWYRQLPEEGLKFMVYLQKENIIDESGMPKERFSAEFPKEGPSILRIQQVVRGDSAAYFCASSLRLAGEDEQFFGPGTRLTVL.

The chain carries TRBV5-4 and TRBJ2-2; unclear D gene. Germline V gives CDR1 SGHNT, CDR2 YYREEE (reference sequence). The CDR3 covers 14 residues. Trimming stripped 0 bases from V and 4 bases from J, with 7 bases between. The chain's CDR3 is CASSLGQVTGELFF. DNA for the CDR3: TGTGCCAGCAGCTTGGGCCAGGTCACCGGGGAGCTGTTTTTT.

This chain uses TRBV18 with TRBJ2-7, with 9 bases identical to TRBD2. This CDR3 is built from 14 residues. The V segment lost 6 bases and the J segment 4 bases; nucleotides outside the gene matches: 7. Germline assignment: CDR1 KGHSH and CDR2 LQKENI. DNA of the CDR3: TGTGCCAGCTCTTCGAATAGCGGGAGTTACGAGCAGTACTTC. Protein: CASSSNSGSYEQYF. Drawing the rest from reference TRBV18 and TRBJ2-7, the complete variable domain is NAGVMQNPRHLVRRRGQEARLRCSPMKGHSHVYWYRQLPEEGLKFMVYLQKENIIDESGMPKERFSAEFPKEGPSILRIQQVVRGDSAAYFCASSSNSGSYEQYFGPGTRLTVT.

The chain recombines TRBV30 with TRBJ2-7, with 7 bases identical to TRBD2. CDR1 is GTSNPN and CDR2 is SVGIG in the germline V gene (reference sequence). This CDR3 has 15 amino acids. The trim removed 5 bases at V and 2 bases at J, leaving 12 bases unmatched. CDR3 coding DNA: TGTGCCTGGGAGCGGGGCCGCCTAGGAACCTACGAGCAGTACTTC. Protein sequence: CAWERGRLGTYEQYF.

The gene calls are TRBV5-6 and TRBJ2-1, with 7 bases matching TRBD2. Trimming at V came to 3 bases and at J to 1 base, leaving 4 bases not matched to a gene. Per the germline V gene, CDR1 is SGHDT and CDR2 is YYEEEE. The CDR3 covers 15 residues. The CDR3 region is CASSSPGLSYNEQFF. The CDR3 DNA follows: TGTGCCAGCAGCTCTCCGGGACTATCCTACAATGAGCAGTTCTTC.

The V call is TRBV5-5, the J call TRBJ2-2; tentative D call: TRBD2 (5 bases). V was trimmed by 3 bases and J by 2 bases, leaving 11 bases between them. The CDR3 runs to 15 residues. From germline, CDR1 is SGHKS and CDR2 YYEKEE (reference sequence). The CDR3 DNA sequence: TGTGCCAGCAGCTACGGTGGACTCAACACCGGGGAGCTGTTTTTT. Translation gives CASSYGGLNTGELFF.

The genes are TRBV7-2 and TRBJ2-3, with D possibly TRBD1 on 5 matching bases. CDR3 size: 14 residues. Trimming removed 0 bases from V and 1 base from J, with 5 bases in between. Germline V gene sequence: CDR1 SGHTA, CDR2 FQGNSA. CDR3 in amino acids: CASSLATGTDTQYF. The CDR3 region has the DNA TGTGCCAGCAGCTTAGCGACAGGCACAGATACGCAGTATTTT. The full variable domain, completed using reference TRBV7-2 and TRBJ2-3, is GAGVSQSPSNKVTEKGKDVELRCDPISGHTALYWYRQSLGQGLEFLIYFQGNSAPDKSGLPSDRFSAERTGGSVSTLTIQRTQQEDSAVYLCASSLATGTDTQYFGPGTRLTVL.

The chain links TRBV11-2 to TRBJ2-5, with a possible D match to TRBD1 (5 bases). The end of the DNA is better explained by TRBJ2-7, so the J call may be wrong. This CDR3 region has 14 residues. From germline, CDR1 is SGHAT and CDR2 FQNNGV. The CDR3 DNA reads TGTGCCAGCAGTCGGACCCGTAACAGGTACGAGCAGTACTTC. This translates into CASSRTRNRYEQYF.

The V and J genes are TRBV19 and TRBJ2-1; D not resolved. V gave up 6 bases and J gave up 0 bases, with 12 bases separating them. The CDR3 spans 15 residues. Germline lookup yields CDR1 LNHDA and CDR2 SQIVND (reference sequence). The CDR3 DNA is TGTGCCAGTAGCCGGGTGGAGAGCTCCTACAATGAGCAGTTCTTC. Its translation: CASSRVESSYNEQFF.

The chain is built from TRBV5-1 and TRBJ1-1; the D gene is possibly TRBD1 (5 bases). Germline V gene data show CDR1 as SGHRS and CDR2 as YFSETQ. Trimming took off 4 bases at V and 5 bases at J, with 24 bases between the two ends. CDR3 size: 17 residues. CDR3 amino acids: CASSRFTSVGVWTEAFF. Here the CDR3 DNA reads TGCGCCAGCAGCCGCTTCACCTCTGTGGGGGTATGGACTGAAGCTTTCTTT.

The V gene is TRBV19, the J gene TRBJ1-2, with unresolved D. The germline V and J ends were trimmed by 3 bases and 0 bases, with 8 bases remaining between them. The CDR3 has 14 residues. CDR1 LNHDA and CDR2 SQIVND come from the germline V gene (reference sequence). CDR3 nucleotides: TGTGCCAGTAGTATTTTGAACGCTAACTATGGCTACACCTTC. Translated: CASSILNANYGYTF. Using reference TRBV19 and TRBJ1-2 for the parts outside the CDR3, the full variable domain is DGGITQSPKYLFRKEGQNVTLSCEQNLNHDAMYWYRQDPGQGLRLIYYSQIVNDFQKGDIAEGYSVSREKKESFPLTVTSAQKNPTAFYLCASSILNANYGYTFGSGTRLTVV.

The chain combines TRBV15 with TRBJ1-1, with unresolved D. The V gene lost 8 bases and the J gene lost 2 bases, with 9 bases spanning the gap. The CDR3 has 12 residues. Germline values: CDR1 LNHNV, CDR2 YYDKDF (reference sequence). CDR3 bases: TGTGCCACCGGGAGCCCCAACACTGAAGCTTTCTTT. Translation gives CATGSPNTEAFF.

V usage is TRBV9 and J usage is TRBJ2-3; either TRBD1 or TRBD2 may fit D (6 bases each). CDR1 is SGDLS, CDR2 YYNGEE, per germline. This CDR3 is built from 19 residues. Trimming took off 4 bases at V and 0 bases at J, with 24 bases between the two ends. In DNA, the CDR3 is TGTGCCAGCAGCCCCGGAAGCGGATGGAGGGGGACTAGCACAGATACGCAGTATTTT. It codes for CASSPGSGWRGTSTDTQYF.

This clone was seen only once. The rearrangement joins TRBV9 to TRBJ1-1; the D is unclear. The germline CDR1 and CDR2 sequences are SGDLS and YYNGEE. The CDR3 consists of 13 residues. V lost 2 bases and J lost 7, with 12 bases in between. In nucleotides, the CDR3 is TGTGCCAGCAGCGTCGTCCAGGACCGTGAAGCTTTCTTT. Its translation: CASSVVQDREAFF.

The rearrangement joins TRBV10-3 to TRBJ1-2; a weak D match, TRBD1 (6 bases). CDR3 length: 13 amino acids. V was shortened by 6 bases and J by 4 bases, with 12 bases between the two germline ends. The germline gives CDR1 ENHRY, CDR2 SYGVKD. The CDR3: CAISYGQTYGYTF. CDR3 nucleotide sequence: TGTGCCATCAGCTATGGACAGACCTATGGCTACACCTTC.

V gene TRBV18 combines with J gene TRBJ2-3; 7 bases fit TRBD1. The CDR3 consists of 17 residues. CDR1 KGHSH and CDR2 LQKENI come from the germline V gene. Trimming removed 6 bases from V and 1 base from J; junction bases left unmatched: 13. CDR3 in DNA: TGTGCCAGCTCCCGCGCCAGACAGGGCCTTCGCACAGATACGCAGTATTTT. It translates to CASSRARQGLRTDTQYF.